The 2 T cell receptor beta chains reported below all come from one sample, sequenced in a study of blood T cell repertoires in COVID-19. Sequencing used immunoSEQ multiplex PCR; TCRdb keeps in-frame clones, though not all of them. There are 200,000 to 250,000 clones in the sample; under 90% occur only once, and 3.6% lies in the top ten. Sequencing was done on a sample of peripheral blood. The source of these receptors is a woman older than 75 with acute or convalescent COVID-19.

The V call is TRBV19, the J call TRBJ2-4; D is perhaps TRBD1 (6 bases). From germline, CDR1 is LNHDA and CDR2 SQIVND (reference sequence). Trimming stripped 4 bases from V and 0 bases from J, with 10 bases between. This CDR3 region has 15 residues. The CDR3 DNA reads TGTGCCAGTAGTACCACCAGGGGAGCCAAAAACATTCAGTACTTC. It encodes CASSTTRGAKNIQYF.

The rearrangement links TRBV6-5 to TRBJ1-5, with D perhaps matching TRBD1 (6 bases). In germline, CDR1 is MNHEY, CDR2 SVGAGI. V lost 5 bases, J lost 5 bases, and 16 bases lay in between. The CDR3 length is 15 residues. In DNA, the CDR3 is TGTGCCAGCAGTAGCAGGGGCAGGGGCGATCAGCCCCAGCATTTT. As protein: CASSSRGRGDQPQHF.